The next 9 T cell receptor beta chains were all read from a single sample in a study of B cell selection in AIRE deficiency. TCRdb keeps only in-frame clones here, not all; method: immunoSEQ multiplex PCR. Of 20,000 to 25,000 clones in the sample, 97% were seen once. Sorting defined conventional CD4 T cells as CD4+CD127+. What was sequenced was conventional CD4+ T cells sorted from PBMCs. Receptor source: a human donor with AIRE deficiency.

The genes are TRBV19 and TRBJ1-5; D is possibly TRBD1 (6 bases). This CDR3 region has 18 residues. In germline, CDR1 is LNHDA, CDR2 SQIVND (reference sequence). The CDR3 sequence is CAYWRGTPGALFNQPQHF. CDR3 in DNA: TGTGCGTATTGGAGGGGGACCCCCGGTGCCCTGTTCAATCAGCCCCAGCATTTT.

This clone is a singleton in its sample. The CDR3 DNA is TGTGCCAGCAGCCAAGATCCGGACAGGGATACGCAGTATTTT. This translates into CASSQDPDRDTQYF. J is TRBJ2-3 and V is TRBV4-2; 7 bases align to TRBD1. The CDR3 runs to 14 residues. CDR1 is LGHNA and CDR2 is YNFKEQ in the germline V gene. With 0 bases clipped from V and 6 bases from J, the junction kept 3 bases outside the gene matches.

J is TRBJ1-2 and V is TRBV5-1, with D perhaps matching TRBD1 (5 bases). Looked up from germline, CDR1 is SGHRS and CDR2 is YFSETQ. V lost 3 bases, J lost 4 bases, and 16 bases lay in between. This CDR3 comprises 15 residues. The CDR3 DNA follows: TGCGCCAGCAGCTATAGGACACAAGGGATCTATGGCTACACCTTC. It translates to CASSYRTQGIYGYTF.

This clone has just one count. V usage is TRBV19 and J usage is TRBJ1-2; TRBD1 agrees at 7 bases. Germline-derived CDR1 and CDR2 are LNHDA and SQIVND (reference sequence). CDR3 length: 14 amino acids. The J segment lost 3 bases and the V segment lost 5 bases, leaving 6 bases of the junction unmatched. The CDR3 is CASSVGTAHYGYTF. The CDR3 nucleotides are TGTGCCAGTAGTGTAGGGACAGCTCACTATGGCTACACCTTC.

This chain connects TRBV7-6 to TRBJ1-3; the D is unclear. This CDR3 is 16 amino acids long. Germline CDR1 and CDR2: SGHVS and FNYEAQ. V shed 2 bases and J shed 0 bases, with 11 bases lying between them. The CDR3 region has the DNA TGTGCCAGCAGCTTATTTGTGAGAAACTCTGGAAACACCATATATTTT. This encodes CASSLFVRNSGNTIYF.

The chain joins TRBV5-4 to TRBJ2-3, with a weak D call TRBD2 (5 bases). V lost 4 bases and J lost 3, with 18 bases in between. Per the germline V gene, CDR1 is SGHNT and CDR2 is YYREEE (reference sequence). CDR3 length: 16 amino acids. CDR3 protein: CASSLPLGETTDTQYF. The CDR3 DNA reads as TGTGCCAGCAGCCTCCCCCTCGGGGAAACTACAGATACGCAGTATTTT.

V and J are TRBV5-1 and TRBJ2-2, with 9 bases fitting TRBD1. The CDR3 runs 15 residues. CDR1 SGHRS and CDR2 YFSETQ come from the germline V gene. Trimming cost V 2 bases and J 4 bases; bases outside gene matches: 3. The chain's CDR3 is CASSLQGASTGELFF. Written as DNA, the CDR3 is TGCGCCAGCAGCTTACAGGGGGCGAGCACCGGGGAGCTGTTTTTT.

This chain links TRBV29-1 with TRBJ1-2; D gene ambiguous. The CDR3 contains 13 residues. V lost 3 bases to trimming and J lost 3 bases, with 11 bases between them. Germline lookup yields CDR1 SQVTM and CDR2 ANQGSEA. Written as DNA, the CDR3 is TGCAGCGTTGAGCTTAGTCTGTACTATGGCTACACCTTC. Translated: CSVELSLYYGYTF.

J is TRBJ2-2 and V is TRBV11-3; tentatively, D is TRBD1 (5 bases). Between the trimmed V and J ends, which lost 3 bases and 3 bases, there was a span of 8 bases. The V gene's germline CDR1 is SGHNT and CDR2 YENEEA. This CDR3 has 14 amino acids. The chain's CDR3 is CASSLDIYTGELFF. As DNA, the CDR3 is TGTGCCAGCAGCTTGGACATTTACACCGGGGAGCTGTTTTTT.